There are many counts of the clone carrying this TCR beta chain. Its antigen is unknown. From RNA transcripts, TCR beta CDR3 regions were amplified. When the TCR CDR3 underwent first-round RT-PCR, the HTBI primer set was used. MiXCR, run by TCRdb on the multiplex PCR reads, gives a single entry per CDR3 protein. The sample records around 56,000 distinct CDR3 sequences, roughly 50% being singletons. A roughly 9.1 ml volume of fresh peripheral blood provided the PBMCs. The data belong to a study of T cells in Graves' hyperthyroidism and ophthalmopathy. Broader study findings: A model using 13 V-J features told ophthalmopathy apart from stable hyperthyroidism. The majority of expanded thyroid clonotypes above 0.001 also appeared in blood. Ophthalmopathy was predicted by the model a median of approximately six months ahead of onset.

Trimming took 1 base from V and 2 from J, leaving 7 bases between them. This CDR3 contains 14 residues. V usage is TRBV12-3 or TRBV12-4 and J usage is TRBJ2-3, with D perhaps TRBD2 (5 bases). The TCR was taken from a woman aged 55 to 70 with Graves' ophthalmopathy. The specimen was blood. CDR3 residues: CASSLGGNTDTQYF. DNA for the CDR3: TGTGCCAGCAGTTTAGGAGGGAACACAGATACGCAGTATTTT.